This T cell receptor beta chain was found in a study of blood T cell repertoires in COVID-19. Study-wide context: The analysed material was cDNA or gDNA that came from T cells, B-cell-depleted T cells, or PBMCs.

The CDR3 is 13 amino acids. Per germline, CDR1 MGHRA and CDR2 YSYEKL. The V gene lost 0 bases and the J gene lost 6 bases, with 9 bases spanning the gap. Authors' analysis steps: Estimation of nucleated cell counts relied on the amplification of reference gene primers. The protocol was immunoSEQ multiplex PCR, while the TCRdb copy is restricted to in-frame clones and leaves out a portion. V, J and clone size are those of that table, while D and trimming were read from the DNA. This sample carries some 220,000 clones, around 91% of them seen once, and the ten largest clones take approximately 3.4%. Individuals aged about 18 to 100 years were recruited from 20 to 25 US areas.

Sequenced sample: PBMCs or T cells enriched from blood (not recorded which). The chain links TRBV4-1 to TRBJ2-7; tentative D call: TRBD1 (6 bases). This TCR was sampled from a woman aged 18-29 years in a cohort exposed to, infected with or recovered from COVID-19 (not recorded which). The CDR3: CASSQERGTEQYF. The CDR3, as DNA: TGCGCCAGCAGCCAAGAAAGGGGGACCGAGCAGTACTTC.